Each of the 15 T cell receptor beta chains below was sequenced from the same sample in a study of blood T cell repertoires in COVID-19. Some clones are missing from TCRdb's copy, which holds only in-frame ones; the method was immunoSEQ multiplex PCR. The sample records about 350,000 clones, around 87% being singletons. Sequencing was done on a sample of PBMCs or T cells enriched from blood (not recorded which). The receptors originated from a woman aged 25 to 39 who had recovered from COVID-19.

The chain carries TRBV7-9 and TRBJ2-3, with D unclear. The germline V and J ends were trimmed by 2 bases and 6 bases, with 9 bases remaining between them. This CDR3 has 13 amino acids. The germline CDR1 and CDR2 sequences are SEHNR and FQNEAQ (reference sequence). The CDR3: CASSLNSPDTQYF. CDR3 DNA: TGTGCCAGCAGCTTAAACTCCCCCGATACGCAGTATTTT.

V is TRBV5-8 and J is TRBJ1-5, with 7 bases that match TRBD1. Germline V gene sequence: CDR1 SGHTS, CDR2 YDEGEE. The CDR3 has 15 residues. V lost 4 bases to trimming and J lost 4 bases; unmatched junction nucleotides: 8. CDR3 nucleotide sequence: TGTGCCAGCAGCAGACCCCCAGGGGGAAATCAGCCCCAGCATTTT. Its protein is CASSRPPGGNQPQHF. The whole variable domain, filled in from reference TRBV5-8 and TRBJ1-5, reads EAGVTQSPTHLIKTRGQQATLRCSPISGHTSVYWYQQALGLGLQFLLWYDEGEERNRGNFPPRFSGRQFPNYSSELNVNALELEDSALYLCASSRPPGGNQPQHFGDGTRLSIL.

CDR3: CATTVGYRAGEQYF. The CDR3 DNA follows: TGTGCCACCACCGTGGGTTACCGCGCAGGCGAGCAGTACTTC. This chain uses TRBV24-1 with TRBJ2-7, with no clear D. V gave up 8 bases and J gave up 6 bases, with 19 bases separating them. Looked up from germline, CDR1 is KGHDR and CDR2 is SFDVKD. The CDR3 has 14 amino acids.

V gene TRBV3-1 (or the pseudogene TRBV3-2) combines with J gene TRBJ2-1, with D possibly matching TRBD2 (5 bases). From germline, CDR1 is LGHDT and CDR2 YNNKEL (reference sequence). There are 15 residues in the CDR3. The V end lost 3 bases, the J end lost 0 bases, and 9 bases lay between the germline ends. The CDR3 loop is CASSQVGSSYNEQFF. CDR3 DNA sequence: TGTGCCAGCAGCCAGGTGGGGAGCTCCTACAATGAGCAGTTCTTC.

The chain carries TRBV5-8 and TRBJ2-1, with D possibly matching TRBD1 (5 bases). V lost 6 bases, J lost 3 bases, and 22 bases lay in between. The CDR3 is 17 amino acids. Germline CDR1 and CDR2: SGHTS and YDEGEE. This CDR3 reads CASTSAPGQGFYNEQFF. The CDR3 DNA follows: TGTGCCAGCACTTCCGCCCCCGGGCAGGGATTCTACAATGAGCAGTTCTTC.

This sequence joins TRBV19 and TRBJ2-1, with D unclear. CDR3 size: 13 residues. The germline V and J ends were trimmed by 4 bases and 5 bases, with 9 bases remaining between them. Germline V gene sequence: CDR1 LNHDA, CDR2 SQIVND (reference sequence). DNA of the CDR3: TGTGCCAGTAGTACCCTAATTAACAATGAGCAGTTCTTC. It yields the protein CASSTLINNEQFF.

The chain combines TRBV6-5 with TRBJ1-2, with 7 bases identical to TRBD1. CDR3 length: 13 residues. V lost 5 bases to trimming and J lost 5 bases; unmatched junction nucleotides: 5. CDR1 MNHEY and CDR2 SVGAGI come from the germline V gene. The CDR3 DNA reads as TGTGCCAGCAGTCCTACAGGGGTATATGGCTACACCTTC. Its translation is CASSPTGVYGYTF.

The chain is built from TRBV15 and TRBJ1-1; D gene ambiguous. Germline CDR1 LNHNV, CDR2 YYDKDF (reference sequence). Trimming took 8 bases from V and 0 from J, leaving 10 bases between them. The CDR3 contains 13 residues. CDR3: CATEAALNTEAFF. The CDR3 nucleotides read TGTGCCACCGAGGCAGCCTTGAACACTGAAGCTTTCTTT.

This rearrangement joins TRBV7-2 to TRBJ1-2; tentative D call: TRBD1 (6 bases). The CDR3 spans 14 residues. Germline V gene lookup returns CDR1 SGHTA and CDR2 FQGNSA. Trimming removed 4 bases from V and 2 bases from J, with 11 bases in between. As DNA, the CDR3 is TGTGCCAGCAGCTCCGGACAGACCAACTATGGCTACACCTTC. Amino acid sequence: CASSSGQTNYGYTF.

This clone occurred once. This chain connects TRBV12-5 to TRBJ2-4; no firm D call. The V gene lost 8 bases and the J gene lost 6 bases, with 17 bases spanning the gap. Germline assignment: CDR1 LGHNT and CDR2 FRNRAP. CDR3 length: 14 residues. The CDR3 spells CASSLSAPGNIQYF. The CDR3 DNA reads as TGTGCTAGTTCGCTCTCAGCGCCCGGAAACATTCAGTACTTC.

This chain connects TRBV24-1 to TRBJ2-7, with 11 bases that match TRBD1. The CDR3 runs 15 residues. CDR1 KGHDR and CDR2 SFDVKD come from the germline V gene. V was pared by 3 bases and J by 3 bases, with 3 bases of the junction left unmatched. The CDR3 DNA sequence: TGTGCCACCAGTGATCCCGGGACAGGGGGCTACGAGCAGTACTTC. Protein sequence: CATSDPGTGGYEQYF.

V and J are TRBV4-3 and TRBJ1-1; D is unclear. The V and J ends lost 0 bases and 1 base respectively, with 6 bases between them. There are 14 residues in the CDR3. In germline, CDR1 is LGHNA, CDR2 YSLEER. CDR3 amino acids: CASSQDPGNTEAFF. CDR3 DNA: TGCGCCAGCAGCCAAGATCCAGGGAACACTGAAGCTTTCTTT.

V gene TRBV18 combines with J gene TRBJ2-1; TRBD1 matches at 7 bases. Unmatched junction bases numbered 11, after V lost 0 bases and J lost 0 bases. The CDR3 sequence is 19 residues long. Germline lookup yields CDR1 KGHSH and CDR2 LQKENI. The CDR3 nucleotides are TGTGCCAGCTCACCACCAGGAAACAGGGGAATCCTCTCCTACAATGAGCAGTTCTTC. Protein: CASSPPGNRGILSYNEQFF.

This clone came up once. The CDR3 region has the DNA TGTGCCAGCAGCTCTGGACAGGGGGTTGGGTACAATGAGCAGTTCTTC. It is translated as CASSSGQGVGYNEQFF. The chain links TRBV11-1 to TRBJ2-1, with 10 bases matching TRBD1. The ends lost 4 bases at V and 4 bases at J; junction bases unmatched: 7. Germline-derived CDR1 and CDR2 are SGHAT and FQDESV (reference sequence). The CDR3 sequence is 16 residues long.

Only a few counts were recorded for this clone. The rearrangement uses TRBV6-5 and TRBJ1-1; no firm D call. The CDR3 loop spans 12 amino acids. Trimming pared 2 bases from V and 4 bases from J, leaving 5 bases between. The germline V gene has CDR1 MNHEY and CDR2 SVGAGI. CDR3 nucleotides: TGTGCCAGCAGTTACGCGGGCACTGAAGCTTTCTTT. Its protein is CASSYAGTEAFF.